This TCR beta chain was observed in a study of control samples from healthy donors and cancer patients. TCRdb keeps only in-frame clones here, not all; method: immunoSEQ multiplex PCR. Of under 200,000 clones listed, more than 85% are singletons. Germline CDR1 MGHDK, CDR2 SYGVNS. The J segment lost 6 bases and the V segment lost 2 bases, leaving 6 bases of the junction unmatched. The CDR3 loop spans 15 amino acids. This receptor was obtained from a woman aged 25 to 39 in good health. Sequencing used blood. The rearrangement links TRBV25-1 to TRBJ2-2; TRBD1 agrees at 7 bases. CDR3 protein: CASSEGDRVSGELFF. CDR3 nucleotide sequence: TGTGCCAGCAGTGAAGGAGACAGGGTGTCCGGGGAGCTGTTTTTT.